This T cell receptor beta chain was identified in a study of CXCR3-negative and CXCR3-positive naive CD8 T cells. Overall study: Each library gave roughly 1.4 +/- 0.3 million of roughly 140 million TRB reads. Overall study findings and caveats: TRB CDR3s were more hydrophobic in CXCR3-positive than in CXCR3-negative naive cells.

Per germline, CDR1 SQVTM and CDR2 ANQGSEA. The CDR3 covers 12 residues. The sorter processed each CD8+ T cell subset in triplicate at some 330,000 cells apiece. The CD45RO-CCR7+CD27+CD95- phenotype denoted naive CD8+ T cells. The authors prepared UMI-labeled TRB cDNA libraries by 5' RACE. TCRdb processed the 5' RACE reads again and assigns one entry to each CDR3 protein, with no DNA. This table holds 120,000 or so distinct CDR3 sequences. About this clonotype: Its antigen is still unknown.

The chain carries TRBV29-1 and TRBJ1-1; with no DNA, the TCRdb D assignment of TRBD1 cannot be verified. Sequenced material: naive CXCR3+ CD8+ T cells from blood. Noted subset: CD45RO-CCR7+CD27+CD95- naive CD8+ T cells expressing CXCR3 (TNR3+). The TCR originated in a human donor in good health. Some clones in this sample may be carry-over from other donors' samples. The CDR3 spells CSVDRVRAEAFF.